The 16 T cell receptor beta chains presented below share a single source sample, sequenced in a study of CD8+ T cells in alopecia areata. After isolation, RNA underwent reverse transcription to generate cDNA as the sequencing template. Libraries were prepared by immunoSEQ multiplex PCR; TCRdb keeps only in-frame clonotypes and omits some of them. The sample has some 98,000 clones, under 70% seen once. Indicated treatment: oral pan-JAK inhibitor, 5-10 mg twice daily. Sequencing used CD8+ T cells sorted from blood, obtained at week 4, from a patient treated with tofacitinib. The receptors derive from a human donor with alopecia areata.

The genes are TRBV5-5 and TRBJ2-1; D possibly corresponds to TRBD1 (5 bases). V gave up 0 bases and J gave up 1 base, with 11 bases separating them. This CDR3 is 16 amino acids long. Germline lookup yields CDR1 SGHKS and CDR2 YYEKEE (reference sequence). The CDR3 loop reads CASSLGPGMSYNEQFF. For the CDR3, the DNA is TGTGCCAGCAGCTTGGGACCAGGGATGTCCTACAATGAGCAGTTCTTC.

This clone was recorded many times. The chain employs TRBV7-9 and TRBJ2-2, with D perhaps TRBD1 (6 bases). The CDR3 extends over 18 amino acids. The V and J ends lost 4 bases and 2 bases respectively, with 20 bases between them. The germline CDR1 and CDR2 sequences are SEHNR and FQNEAQ (reference sequence). The chain's CDR3 is CASSSTIETGPNTGELFF. For the CDR3, the DNA is TGTGCCAGCAGCTCCACAATCGAGACAGGACCAAACACCGGGGAGCTGTTTTTT.

A few counts support this clone. The chain uses TRBV7-9 and TRBJ2-3; tentatively, D is TRBD1 (6 bases). The germline V gene has CDR1 SEHNR and CDR2 FQNEAQ (reference sequence). Between the trimmed V and J ends, which lost 5 bases and 2 bases, there was a span of 11 bases. The CDR3 consists of 14 residues. The CDR3 region has the DNA TGTGCCAGCAGCGGAAGGGACAACACAGATACGCAGTATTTT. Translating it yields CASSGRDNTDTQYF.

This sequence joins TRBV30 and TRBJ2-7; D ambiguous. CDR1 and CDR2 (germline): GTSNPN, SVGIG (reference sequence). The CDR3 spans 11 residues. The V gene lost 0 bases and the J gene lost 6 bases, with 6 bases spanning the gap. CDR3: CAWSVLAEQYF. As DNA, the CDR3 is TGTGCCTGGAGTGTACTGGCCGAGCAGTACTTC.

This clone has only a few counts. The chain links TRBV5-6 to TRBJ2-1, with TRBD1 matching 8 bases. The germline V gene has CDR1 SGHDT and CDR2 YYEEEE. The CDR3 loop spans 16 amino acids. V shed 4 bases and J 4 bases; nucleotides not matched to a gene: 10. CDR3 sequence reads: CASSPGQEPRYNEQFF. The CDR3 coding sequence is TGTGCCAGCAGCCCGGGACAGGAGCCACGGTACAATGAGCAGTTCTTC.

This sequence joins TRBV27 and TRBJ1-1; TRBD1 matches 9 bases. The junction had 3 bases not matched to a gene; V was cut back by 3 bases and J by 4 bases. Germline lookup yields CDR1 MNHEY and CDR2 SMNVEV (reference sequence). The CDR3 is 14 amino acids. CDR3 bases: TGTGCCAGCAGTTTGGGACAGGGCCTCACTGAAGCTTTCTTT. Protein sequence: CASSLGQGLTEAFF.

The chain combines TRBV4-1 with TRBJ2-2; D remains unclear. The CDR3 sequence is 12 residues long. Germline V CDR1 and CDR2: MGHRA, YSYEKL. V shed 4 bases and J shed 5 bases, with 5 bases lying between them. The CDR3 nucleotides are TGCGCCAGCAGCCGGCTAACCGGGGAGCTGTTTTTT. Translated, it gives CASSRLTGELFF.

This clone was detected once. V usage is TRBV7-9 and J usage is TRBJ1-5, with D unresolved. This CDR3 has 12 amino acids. Germline CDR1 SEHNR, CDR2 FQNEAQ (reference sequence). The V end was cut by 1 base, the J end by 7 bases, with 5 bases between. The CDR3 coding sequence is TGTGCCAGCAGCTTAGGTCCCCAGCCCCAGCATTTT. It specifies CASSLGPQPQHF.

This clone was observed a few times. J is TRBJ2-1 and V is TRBV7-2, with D hard to call. This CDR3 region has 12 residues. Trimming took off 5 bases at V and 8 bases at J, with 10 bases between the two ends. Germline-derived CDR1 and CDR2 are SGHTA and FQGNSA. The CDR3, as DNA: TGTGCCAGCAGCCGAGTGGGGTATGAGCAGTTCTTC. It encodes CASSRVGYEQFF.

The rearrangement uses TRBV27 and TRBJ2-7; D is undetermined. Germline V gene data show CDR1 as MNHEY and CDR2 as SMNVEV (reference sequence). Trimming took off 0 bases at V and 1 base at J, with 22 bases between the two ends. The CDR3 sequence is 19 residues long. The CDR3 sequence: CASSLSPPLQKRQSYEQYF. The CDR3 bases are TGTGCCAGCAGTTTATCCCCCCCGTTACAGAAACGCCAATCCTACGAGCAGTACTTC.

This sequence joins TRBV11-1 and TRBJ2-1, with D perhaps matching TRBD2 (6 bases). V shed 2 bases and J shed 3 bases, with 11 bases lying between them. The CDR3 consists of 15 residues. The germline gives CDR1 SGHAT, CDR2 FQDESV (reference sequence). As DNA, the CDR3 is TGTGCCAGCAGCTTAAGCGGGCCCTACTACAATGAGCAGTTCTTC. The encoded protein is CASSLSGPYYNEQFF.

V and J are TRBV6-5 and TRBJ2-2; D gene ambiguous. V was shortened by 0 bases and J by 0 bases, with 8 bases between the two germline ends. There are 16 residues in the CDR3. The germline V gene encodes CDR1 MNHEY and CDR2 SVGAGI. CDR3 residues: CASSYSMWANTGELFF. The CDR3 nucleotides read TGTGCCAGCAGTTACTCGATGTGGGCGAACACCGGGGAGCTGTTTTTT.

This clone has more than one count but fewer than ten. This chain joins TRBV7-3 and TRBJ2-3; D is undetermined. Germline-derived CDR1 and CDR2 are SGHTA and FQGTGA. The CDR3 loop spans 13 amino acids. The V end was cut by 4 bases, the J end by 7 bases, with 12 bases between. The CDR3: CASSSPTANTQYF. The CDR3 DNA reads as TGTGCCAGCAGCTCCCCGACTGCAAATACGCAGTATTTT.

This clone was observed a single time. The rearrangement uses TRBV4-2 and TRBJ2-1; tentative D call: TRBD2 (5 bases). CDR1 and CDR2 (germline): LGHNA, YNFKEQ. The CDR3 contains 14 residues. V shed 8 bases and J shed 8 bases, with 19 bases lying between them. CDR3 amino acids: CASSQRLANDEQFF. The CDR3 nucleotides are TGTGCCAGCTCCCAGCGGCTCGCGAATGATGAGCAGTTCTTC.

The V call is TRBV27, the J call TRBJ2-7; D is uncertain. Trimming stripped 3 bases from V and 0 bases from J, with 12 bases between. Germline loops: CDR1 MNHEY, CDR2 SMNVEV (reference sequence). The CDR3 covers 15 residues. The CDR3 here is CASSFTISFSYEQYF. CDR3 nucleotide sequence: TGTGCCAGCAGTTTTACAATCAGCTTCTCCTACGAGCAGTACTTC.

This clone was seen a few times. The rearrangement uses TRBV7-9 and TRBJ1-5; TRBD1 matches 11 bases. The CDR3 is 16 residues long. Germline V lookup: CDR1 SEHNR, CDR2 FQNEAQ (reference sequence). V shed 6 bases, J shed 4 bases, and the junction held 8 bases outside the gene matches. CDR3 in amino acids: CASSATGTGGNQPQHF. The CDR3 region has the DNA TGTGCCAGCAGTGCGACCGGGACAGGGGGAAATCAGCCCCAGCATTTT. The variable domain in full, completed from reference TRBV7-9 and TRBJ1-5, reads DTGVSQNPRHKITKRGQNVTFRCDPISEHNRLYWYRQTLGQGPEFLTYFQNEAQLEKSRLLSDRFSAERPKGSFSTLEIQRTEQGDSAMYLCASSATGTGGNQPQHFGDGTRLSIL.